These 32 T cell receptor beta chains were sequenced from one sample in a study of shared clonotypes between healthy human individuals (dated by TCRdb to between 2020 and 2021). The method behind the library was the immunoSEQ multiplex PCR assay. In its TCRdb copy, this immuneACCESS table keeps in-frame sequences only and misses some clones. Where compared with another copy, unresolved V genes explain less than half of these, and the others have no known cause. Across this sample there are about 1 million clones, with about 70% seen only once. The ten largest clonotypes hold approximately 1.5% of the sample. The sequencing input was memory CD4+ T cells sorted from blood. This specimen's cell subset or site label, per the study, means: CD45RA-negative fraction. The receptors derive from a man aged 18 to 30 in good health.

In this sample, this clone turned up once. J is TRBJ2-1 and V is TRBV7-4; no clear D. CDR1 and CDR2 from the germline V gene are SGHVT and SQSDAQ. The CDR3 totals 13 residues. Trimming took 5 bases from V and 9 from J, leaving 14 bases between them. The CDR3 here is CASSAGSRGEQFF. The CDR3 DNA follows: TGTGCCAGCAGCGCCGGGTCCCGCGGTGAGCAGTTCTTC.

This rearrangement joins TRBV15 to TRBJ2-7, with 9 bases that match TRBD2. The CDR3 consists of 14 residues. The ends lost 5 bases at V and 2 bases at J; junction bases unmatched: 4. In germline, CDR1 is LNHNV, CDR2 YYDKDF (reference sequence). The CDR3 is CATSVAGAAYEQYF. The CDR3 nucleotides read TGTGCCACCAGCGTAGCGGGGGCCGCCTACGAGCAGTACTTC.

This clone has a handful of counts. J is TRBJ1-6 and V is TRBV28, with TRBD1 as a possible D gene (5 bases). The CDR3 sequence is 15 residues long. CDR1 is MDHEN and CDR2 is SYDVKM in the germline V gene. V dropped 5 bases and J dropped 14 bases, with 22 bases sitting between them. The CDR3 here is CASSAGSGLTQALHF. The CDR3 DNA reads as TGTGCCAGCAGTGCGGGATCAGGATTGACACAGGCCCTCCACTTT.

The V gene is TRBV5-4, the J gene TRBJ2-7; 14 bases map to TRBD2. V was clipped by 0 bases and J by 5 bases; unmatched bases: 1. The CDR3 has 15 residues. Germline-derived CDR1 and CDR2 are SGHNT and YYREEE (reference sequence). The CDR3 nucleotides are TGTGCCAGCAGCTTGGGGGGACTAGCGGGAGACGAGCAGTACTTC. Translated: CASSLGGLAGDEQYF. The full variable domain, in which reference TRBV5-4 and TRBJ2-7 provide the parts outside the CDR3, is ETGVTQSPTHLIKTRGQQVTLRCSSQSGHNTVSWYQQALGQGPQFIFQYYREEENGRGNFPPRFSGLQFPNYSSELNVNALELDDSALYLCASSLGGLAGDEQYFGPGTRLTVT.

In its sample, this clone was seen once. CDR3 amino acids: CASSDDRGRETQYF. The CDR3 DNA reads as TGCGCCAGCAGTGACGACAGGGGGAGGGAGACCCAGTACTTC. The rearrangement links TRBV10-2 to TRBJ2-5; 9 bases fit TRBD1. After removal of 3 bases from V and 5 bases from J, the junction contained 4 bases not matched to a gene. Germline CDR1 and CDR2: WSHSY and SAAADI. The CDR3 loop spans 14 amino acids.

The V gene is TRBV28, the J gene TRBJ2-7, with D perhaps matching TRBD2 (5 bases). CDR3 size: 13 residues. Germline V gene sequence: CDR1 MDHEN, CDR2 SYDVKM. Trimming shortened V by 3 bases and J by 1 base, and 7 bases separated the two germline ends. The DNA for the CDR3 is TGTGCCAGCAGTTTTACTAGATCCTACGAGCAGTACTTC. Residues: CASSFTRSYEQYF.

This clone was detected a few times. V and J are TRBV10-3 and TRBJ2-2; 13 bases map to TRBD2. With 3 bases clipped from V and 9 bases from J, the junction kept 7 bases outside the gene matches. CDR1 ENHRY and CDR2 SYGVKD come from the germline V gene. The CDR3 loop spans 16 amino acids. CDR3 loop: CAISEGTSGNPRELFF. The CDR3, as DNA: TGTGCCATCAGTGAAGGGACTAGCGGGAACCCCCGGGAGCTGTTTTTT.

The J gene is TRBJ2-4, the V gene TRBV15; D gene unclear. Germline CDR1 LNHNV, CDR2 YYDKDF (reference sequence). V lost 0 bases and J 0 bases, leaving 12 bases between the germline ends. The CDR3 is 17 amino acids. The CDR3 loop is CATSRESGPLAKNIQYF. The CDR3 nucleotides read TGTGCCACCAGCAGAGAGTCGGGCCCACTAGCCAAAAACATTCAGTACTTC.

Comment on this clone: Other DNA sequences in the sample encode the same CDR3. The chain combines TRBV18 with TRBJ2-7; tentative D call: TRBD1 (5 bases). Germline V gene sequence: CDR1 KGHSH, CDR2 LQKENI. Trimming took 0 bases from V and 1 from J, leaving 10 bases between them. This CDR3 region has 15 residues. The DNA of the CDR3 is TGTGCCAGCTCACCACCAGGGCAGGGTTCCTACGAGCAGTACTTC. Its translation is CASSPPGQGSYEQYF.

This chain uses TRBV6-5 with TRBJ2-5, with D perhaps matching TRBD2 (5 bases). Trimming removed 5 bases from V and 7 bases from J, with 14 bases in between. The CDR3 contains 13 residues. Germline V gene data show CDR1 as MNHEY and CDR2 as SVGAGI. In DNA form, the CDR3 reads TGTGCCAGCAGTCAGCCCGGGGTGGGGACCCAGTACTTC. Amino acids: CASSQPGVGTQYF.

The chain carries TRBV6-5 and TRBJ2-3, with D perhaps matching TRBD1 (5 bases). Germline CDR1 is MNHEY and CDR2 is SVGAGI. The CDR3 runs 14 residues. The V end was cut by 5 bases, the J end by 2 bases, with 11 bases between. CDR3 amino acids: CASSKGQFTDTQYF. CDR3 bases: TGTGCCAGCAGTAAGGGGCAATTCACAGATACGCAGTATTTT.

This clone was counted between two and nine times. This chain connects TRBV6-1 to TRBJ2-1; 8 bases are a match to TRBD1. With 8 bases clipped from V and 1 base from J, the junction kept 7 bases outside the gene matches. The CDR3 contains 15 residues. The germline gives CDR1 MNHNS, CDR2 SASEGT. The CDR3 coding sequence is TGTGCCAGCGGACAGGGTGTAGGGTCCTACAATGAGCAGTTCTTC. This codes for CASGQGVGSYNEQFF.

This clone came up a few times. This chain links TRBV28 with TRBJ1-5; D remains ambiguous. The CDR3 totals 14 residues. CDR1 MDHEN and CDR2 SYDVKM come from the germline V gene. The V gene lost 5 bases and the J gene lost 5 bases, with 13 bases spanning the gap. The CDR3 loop reads CASSVLGPHQPQHF. CDR3 DNA: TGTGCCAGCAGTGTACTCGGGCCGCATCAGCCCCAGCATTTT.

The gene calls are TRBV5-8 and TRBJ1-2, with TRBD1 matching over 8 bases. The CDR3 spans 15 residues. V dropped 3 bases and J dropped 4; count of bases not matched to a gene: 8. Germline CDR1 is SGHTS and CDR2 is YDEGEE. The CDR3 loop reads CASSSGWGQVYGYTF. For the CDR3, the DNA is TGTGCCAGCAGCTCTGGTTGGGGACAGGTCTATGGCTACACCTTC.

The V gene is TRBV28, the J gene TRBJ1-1; the D gene is possibly TRBD1 (6 bases). Trimming pared 3 bases from V and 10 bases from J, leaving 24 bases between. From germline, CDR1 is MDHEN and CDR2 SYDVKM. The CDR3 runs 16 residues. The CDR3 coding sequence is TGTGCCAGCAGTTTGGTACCCCCCGCGCAGGGGTGGCGAGCTTTCTTT. The encoded protein is CASSLVPPAQGWRAFF. Based on the CDR3 plus reference TRBV28 and TRBJ1-1, the full variable domain is DVKVTQSSRYLVKRTGEKVFLECVQDMDHENMFWYRQDPGLGLRLIYFSYDVKMKEKGDIPEGYSVSREKKERFSLILESASTNQTSMYLCASSLVPPAQGWRAFFGQGTRLTVV.

This clone is a singleton in its sample. CDR3 residues: CASSFWGVGTDTQYF. The CDR3 DNA sequence: TGCGCCAGCAGCTTTTGGGGAGTGGGCACAGATACGCAGTATTTT. V gene TRBV5-1 combines with J gene TRBJ2-3; weak D call: TRBD2 (5 bases). Germline-derived CDR1 and CDR2 are SGHRS and YFSETQ. V shed 2 bases and J shed 1 base, with 11 bases lying between them. The CDR3 is made up of 15 amino acids.

The chain couples TRBV19 to TRBJ1-5; 8 positions match TRBD1. This CDR3 spans 13 amino acids. The junction had 5 bases not matched to a gene; V was cut back by 7 bases and J by 6 bases. The V gene's germline CDR1 is LNHDA and CDR2 SQIVND (reference sequence). The CDR3 DNA reads TGTGCCAGTAAGGGACAGGTCGGTCAGCCCCAGCATTTT. Translating it yields CASKGQVGQPQHF. The full variable domain, rest sourced from reference TRBV19 and TRBJ1-5, is DGGITQSPKYLFRKEGQNVTLSCEQNLNHDAMYWYRQDPGQGLRLIYYSQIVNDFQKGDIAEGYSVSREKKESFPLTVTSAQKNPTAFYLCASKGQVGQPQHFGDGTRLSIL.

In its sample, this clone was seen once. The rearrangement joins TRBV2 to TRBJ1-6; D uncertain. The germline V gene encodes CDR1 SNHLY and CDR2 FYNNEI. Trimming stripped 6 bases from V and 5 bases from J, with 11 bases between. The CDR3 extends over 14 amino acids. CDR3 nucleotide sequence: TGTGCCAGCAGACCCGTGGCTAATAATTCACCCCTCCACTTT. Protein product: CASRPVANNSPLHF.

About this clone itself: Sequence at one end of the junction differs from germline and may be a read error. The V call is TRBV2, the J call TRBJ2-2, with a tentative D call TRBD1 (6 bases). Germline assignment: CDR1 SNHLY and CDR2 FYNNEI. This CDR3 spans 13 amino acids. CDR3 nucleotide sequence: TGTGCCAGCAGAGAAGACAGGACCGGGGAGCTGTTTTTT. The encoded protein is CASREDRTGELFF. The full variable domain, completed using reference TRBV2 and TRBJ2-2, is EPEVTQTPSHQVTQMGQEVILRCVPISNHLYFYWYRQILGQKVEFLVSFYNNEISEKSEIFDDQFSVERPDGSNFTLKIRSTKLEDSAMYFCASREDRTGELFFGEGSRLTVL.

CDR3 amino acids: CASSQQGAAYEQYF. CDR3 nucleotide sequence: TGTGCCAGCAGCCAACAGGGGGCCGCCTACGAGCAGTACTTC. The chain has TRBV11-2 and TRBJ2-7; 9 bases agree with TRBD1. CDR1 and CDR2 from the germline V gene are SGHAT and FQNNGV. This CDR3 is built from 14 residues. J gave up 2 bases and V 5 bases, and 4 bases lay outside the gene matches.

This rearrangement joins TRBV11-2 to TRBJ2-2; D not resolved. The CDR3 has 14 residues. CDR1 is SGHAT and CDR2 is FQNNGV in the germline V gene. The ends were cut back, 3 bases at V and 1 base at J, with 6 bases in the middle. The CDR3 DNA reads as TGTGCCAGCAGCTTGATTCTGAACACCGGGGAGCTGTTTTTT. Translated, it gives CASSLILNTGELFF.

V gene TRBV25-1 combines with J gene TRBJ2-7; 7 bases line up with TRBD1. V was pared by 4 bases and J by 1 base, with 7 bases of the junction left unmatched. CDR3 length equals 15 residues. The germline V gene encodes CDR1 MGHDK and CDR2 SYGVNS. CDR3 sequence (DNA): TGTGCCAGCAGTGCCAGACAGGGCCTTTCCTACGAGCAGTACTTC. Amino acid sequence: CASSARQGLSYEQYF.

The V call is TRBV2, the J call TRBJ2-2, with TRBD2 matching over 13 bases. V lost 6 bases to trimming and J lost 1 base; unmatched junction nucleotides: 5. The CDR3 covers 17 residues. Germline values: CDR1 SNHLY, CDR2 FYNNEI. CDR3 nucleotides: TGTGCCAGCAGAGAAAGACTAGCGGGGGGGAACACCGGGGAGCTGTTTTTT. As protein: CASRERLAGGNTGELFF.

The genes are TRBV5-1 and TRBJ2-3, with a tentative D call TRBD2 (6 bases). Germline CDR1 and CDR2: SGHRS and YFSETQ. Trimming removed 6 bases at V and 0 bases at J, with 17 bases between. CDR3 length equals 16 residues. This CDR3 reads CASTTRGLTSTDTQYF. The CDR3 DNA follows: TGCGCCAGCACCACCCGGGGACTCACGAGCACAGATACGCAGTATTTT. The full variable domain, completed using reference TRBV5-1 and TRBJ2-3, is KAGVTQTPRYLIKTRGQQVTLSCSPISGHRSVSWYQQTPGQGLQFLFEYFSETQRNKGNFPGRFSGRQFSNSRSEMNVSTLELGDSALYLCASTTRGLTSTDTQYFGPGTRLTVL.

The genes are TRBV5-1 and TRBJ1-5; D gene uncertain. The germline V gene has CDR1 SGHRS and CDR2 YFSETQ. The V and J ends lost 5 bases and 0 bases respectively, with 21 bases between them. The length of the CDR3 is 18 residues. The CDR3 nucleotides are TGCGCCAGCAGTCACACAAGGACCGTAGTAGATAGCAATCAGCCCCAGCATTTT. It translates to CASSHTRTVVDSNQPQHF.

This clone was picked up one time. The chain employs TRBV7-2 and TRBJ2-3; D not certain. V lost 2 bases to trimming and J lost 2 bases, with 5 bases between them. CDR1 and CDR2 (germline): SGHTA, FQGNSA. This CDR3 has 13 residues. The CDR3 DNA is TGTGCCAGCAGCTTATTTAACACAGATACGCAGTATTTT. It specifies CASSLFNTDTQYF. The variable domain in full, completed from reference TRBV7-2 and TRBJ2-3, reads GAGVSQSPSNKVTEKGKDVELRCDPISGHTALYWYRQSLGQGLEFLIYFQGNSAPDKSGLPSDRFSAERTGGSVSTLTIQRTQQEDSAVYLCASSLFNTDTQYFGPGTRLTVL.

The genes are TRBV6-6 and TRBJ2-7; a weak D match, TRBD1 (5 bases). CDR1 is MNHNY and CDR2 is SVGAGI in the germline V gene (reference sequence). The CDR3 sequence is 13 residues long. Trimming removed 2 bases from V and 5 bases from J, with 10 bases in between. DNA of the CDR3: TGTGCCAGCAGTTACGCTCAGGGAAACGAGCAGTACTTC. Encoded protein: CASSYAQGNEQYF.

CDR3 DNA: TGCGCCAGCAGCCAAGATAGGCGGCAGGAGTCTGGAAACACCATATATTTT. Its protein product is CASSQDRRQESGNTIYF. The chain couples TRBV4-1 to TRBJ1-3; D is undetermined. The CDR3 has 17 amino acids. The V end was cut by 0 bases, the J end by 1 base, with 13 bases between. Germline assignment: CDR1 MGHRA and CDR2 YSYEKL.

The V gene is TRBV18, the J gene TRBJ2-2; TRBD1 aligns across 8 bases. J was trimmed by 2 bases and V by 3 bases; bases with no gene match: 2. CDR3 size: 15 residues. CDR1 is KGHSH and CDR2 is LQKENI in the germline V gene. The CDR3 is CASSPGQVNTGELFF. As DNA, the CDR3 is TGTGCCAGCTCACCGGGACAGGTTAACACCGGGGAGCTGTTTTTT. Looking up the rest from reference TRBV18 and TRBJ2-2 gives the full variable domain: NAGVMQNPRHLVRRRGQEARLRCSPMKGHSHVYWYRQLPEEGLKFMVYLQKENIIDESGMPKERFSAEFPKEGPSILRIQQVVRGDSAAYFCASSPGQVNTGELFFGEGSRLTVL.

This rearrangement joins TRBV6-8 to TRBJ1-4; 7 bases line up with TRBD1. The CDR3 covers 17 residues. With V trimmed by 6 bases and J by 1 base, 11 bases remained unmatched. The germline V gene encodes CDR1 MNHGY and CDR2 SAAAGT. CDR3 DNA sequence: TGTGCCAGCAGCCCTCCTGGGCAGGGGGGAACTAATGAAAAACTGTTTTTT. It encodes CASSPPGQGGTNEKLFF.

The J gene is TRBJ1-3, the V gene TRBV10-3; D is uncertain. V was pared by 4 bases and J by 0 bases, with 10 bases between. Looked up from germline, CDR1 is ENHRY and CDR2 is SYGVKD. The CDR3 is made up of 15 amino acids. The CDR3 protein is CAISAAALSGNTIYF. In nucleotides, the CDR3 is TGTGCCATCAGTGCAGCAGCACTCTCTGGAAACACCATATATTTT.

The genes are TRBV14 and TRBJ1-6; D is possibly TRBD1 (6 bases). This CDR3 has 15 amino acids. Looked up from germline, CDR1 is SGHDN and CDR2 is FVKESK. The germline V and J ends were trimmed by 2 bases and 7 bases, with 12 bases remaining between them. CDR3 in amino acids: CASSQRTGPNSPLHF. For the CDR3, the DNA is TGTGCCAGCAGCCAAAGAACAGGGCCCAATTCACCCCTCCACTTT.